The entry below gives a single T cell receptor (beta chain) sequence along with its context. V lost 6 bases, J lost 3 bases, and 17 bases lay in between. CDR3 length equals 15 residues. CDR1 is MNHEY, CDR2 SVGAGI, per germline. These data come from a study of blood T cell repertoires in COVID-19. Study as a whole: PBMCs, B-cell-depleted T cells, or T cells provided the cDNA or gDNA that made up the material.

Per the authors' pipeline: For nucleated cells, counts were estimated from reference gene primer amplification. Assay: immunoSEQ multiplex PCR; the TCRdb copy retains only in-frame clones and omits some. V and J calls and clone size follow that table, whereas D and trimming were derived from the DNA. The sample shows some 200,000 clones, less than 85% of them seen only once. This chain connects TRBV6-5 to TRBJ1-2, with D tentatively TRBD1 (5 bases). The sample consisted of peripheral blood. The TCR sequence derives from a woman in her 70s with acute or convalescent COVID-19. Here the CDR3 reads CASRSTGTGHYGYTF. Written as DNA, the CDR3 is TGTGCCAGCAGATCTACAGGCACCGGGCACTATGGCTACACCTTC.